This is a list of T cell receptor beta chains from one sample in a study of response to subunit inactivated influenza vaccine. TCRdb re-called the RT-PCR reads through MiXCR, storing one row per CDR3 protein. The sample shows approximately 730,000 distinct CDR3 sequences, approximately 15% of them seen only once. The sequencing used PBMCs from blood, collected roughly 2 weeks before vaccination. These receptor sequences come from a man in his forties or fifties who received an inactivated influenza vaccine. Both conserved end residues are part of each CDR3. D genes are given only for firm matches. Clone size appears in some rows only: once, few, many, or a class for an expanded clone.

V: TRBV7-9; size: few; D: -; J: TRBJ2-5; CDR3: CASSFLWLGNQETQYF; DNA: TGTGCCAGCAGCTTTCTGTGGTTAGGCAACCAAGAGACCCAGTACTTC
V: TRBV24-1; size: -; D: TRBD1; J: TRBJ2-5; CDR3: CATSDSPGQGLETQYF; DNA: TGTGCCACCAGTGATTCACCGGGACAGGGGTTGGAGACCCAGTACTTC
V: TRBV12-3/TRBV12-4; size: few; D: -; J: TRBJ2-7; CDR3: CASSFSAEGYEQYF; DNA: TGTGCCAGCAGTTTTAGCGCGGAAGGATACGAGCAGTACTTC
V: TRBV12-3/TRBV12-4; size: -; D: TRBD2; J: TRBJ2-3; CDR3: CASSHTSGRDTDTQYF; DNA: TGTGCCAGCAGCCACACTAGCGGGAGGGATACAGATACGCAGTATTTT
V: TRBV6-5; size: -; D: -; J: TRBJ2-2; CDR3: CASSYVTGNTGELFF; DNA: TGTGCCAGCAGTTACGTCACAGGGAACACCGGGGAGCTGTTTTTT
V: TRBV18; size: few; D: TRBD2; J: TRBJ2-3; CDR3: CASSPTAGGSSTQYF; DNA: TGTGCCAGCTCACCAACAGCGGGAGGGTCCAGTACGCAGTATTTT
V: TRBV29-1; size: few; D: TRBD2; J: TRBJ2-1; CDR3: CSVGTSGTEQFF; DNA: TGCAGCGTTGGGACTAGCGGGACTGAGCAGTTCTTC
V: TRBV6-1; size: -; D: TRBD1; J: TRBJ1-1; CDR3: CASKVQGLGNTEAFF; DNA: TGTGCCAGCAAGGTACAGGGGCTGGGGAACACTGAAGCTTTCTTT
V: TRBV11-1; size: few; D: -; J: TRBJ2-1; CDR3: CASSLGSGGQRVMNEQFF; DNA: TGTGCCAGCAGCTTAGGATCGGGGGGACAAAGGGTAATGAATGAGCAGTTCTTC
V: TRBV7-7; size: many; D: -; J: TRBJ2-3; CDR3: CASSPGTGTQYF; DNA: TGTGCTAGCAGCCCCGGGACCGGTACGCAGTATTTT
V: TRBV7-2; size: few; D: -; J: TRBJ2-1; CDR3: CASSPEVISYNEQFF; DNA: TGTGCCAGCAGCCCGGAGGTTATCTCCTACAATGAGCAGTTCTTC
V: TRBV2; size: -; D: TRBD2; J: TRBJ2-3; CDR3: CASSEFEGGPTDTQYF; DNA: TGTGCCAGCAGTGAATTTGAGGGAGGGCCTACAGATACGCAGTATTTT
V: TRBV5-1; size: -; D: TRBD2; J: TRBJ2-2; CDR3: CASSLAAGRDWAGELFF; DNA: TGCGCCAGCAGCTTGGCCGCTGGGAGGGATTGGGCCGGGGAGCTGTTTTTT
V: TRBV11-2; size: few; D: TRBD1; J: TRBJ1-5; CDR3: CASSLDGRQGASQPQHF; DNA: TGTGCCAGCAGCTTAGATGGGAGACAGGGGGCCTCTCAGCCCCAGCATTTT
V: TRBV10-3; size: -; D: -; J: TRBJ2-6; CDR3: CAISGQFDISGANVLTF; DNA: TGTGCCATCAGTGGGCAATTCGACATCTCTGGGGCCAACGTCCTGACTTTC
V: TRBV7-9; size: -; D: -; J: TRBJ2-4; CDR3: CASTDAGQNIQYF; DNA: TGTGCCAGCACTGACGCCGGCCAAAACATTCAGTACTTC
V: TRBV5-1; size: few; D: TRBD1; J: TRBJ1-6; CDR3: CASSLGGQGANSPLHF; DNA: TGCGCCAGCAGCTTGGGTGGTCAGGGGGCGAATTCACCCCTCCACTTT
V: TRBV5-1; size: -; D: TRBD1; J: TRBJ1-1; CDR3: CASSQSRDRGTEAFF; DNA: TGCGCCAGCAGCCAATCGAGGGACAGGGGCACTGAAGCTTTCTTT
V: TRBV5-4; size: -; D: -; J: TRBJ2-7; CDR3: CASSSGAEVYEQYF; DNA: TGTGCCAGCAGCTCGGGTGCTGAGGTATACGAGCAGTACTTC
V: TRBV20-1; size: -; D: TRBD2; J: TRBJ2-7; CDR3: CSARDLQREYEQYF; DNA: TGCAGTGCTAGAGATCTCCAGCGGGAATACGAGCAGTACTTC
V: TRBV5-5; size: few; D: -; J: TRBJ1-1; CDR3: CASSLTLKLNTEAFF; DNA: TGTGCCAGCAGCCTCACTTTAAAGTTGAACACTGAAGCTTTCTTT
V: TRBV12-3/TRBV12-4; size: many; D: -; J: TRBJ2-3; CDR3: CASSLRAQWLHTQYF; DNA: TGTGCCAGCAGTTTAAGGGCCCAGTGGCTCCATACGCAGTATTTT
V: TRBV20-1; size: -; D: -; J: TRBJ2-1; CDR3: CSARSGETGYNEQFF; DNA: TGCAGTGCTAGGTCTGGAGAGACGGGATACAATGAGCAGTTCTTC
V: TRBV6-5; size: few; D: -; J: TRBJ2-6; CDR3: CASSIQDSGANVLTF; DNA: TGTGCCAGCAGTATACAGGATTCTGGGGCCAACGTCCTGACTTTC
V: TRBV6-5; size: once; D: TRBD2; J: TRBJ2-2; CDR3: CASSHPGGKNTGELFF; DNA: TGTGCCAGCAGTCACCCCGGGGGGAAGAACACCGGGGAGCTGTTTTTT
V: TRBV12-3/TRBV12-4; size: many; D: TRBD1; J: TRBJ2-1; CDR3: CASSRGQLSFNEQFF; DNA: TGTGCCAGCAGCCGGGGACAGTTGAGTTTCAATGAGCAGTTCTTC
V: TRBV10-3; size: -; D: -; J: TRBJ2-3; CDR3: CAISESPGLRLVIDTQYF; DNA: TGTGCCATCAGTGAGTCCCCGGGACTCCGCCTTGTGATAGATACGCAGTATTTT
V: TRBV7-6; size: -; D: -; J: TRBJ2-1; CDR3: CASSLVSSSAPSYNEQFF; DNA: TGTGCCAGCAGCTTAGTGTCTAGCTCTGCCCCCTCCTACAATGAGCAGTTCTTC
V: TRBV6-1; size: few; D: -; J: TRBJ2-2; CDR3: CASSERVWNTGELFF; DNA: TGTGCCAGCAGTGAGCGGGTTTGGAACACCGGGGAGCTGTTTTTT
V: TRBV7-2; size: -; D: TRBD2; J: TRBJ2-5; CDR3: CASSSGLAGSQTQYF; DNA: TGTGCCAGCAGCTCGGGACTAGCGGGATCGCAGACCCAGTACTTC
V: TRBV19; size: few; D: -; J: TRBJ1-5; CDR3: CASSMSGFTNQPQHF; DNA: TGTGCCAGTAGTATGTCAGGATTCACTAATCAGCCCCAGCATTTT
V: TRBV29-1; size: -; D: -; J: TRBJ2-1; CDR3: CSATWGEQFF; DNA: TGCAGCGCCACATGGGGTGAGCAGTTCTTC
V: TRBV2; size: -; D: TRBD2; J: TRBJ2-3; CDR3: CASTRSPPGLAGYTDTQYF; DNA: TGTGCCAGCACCCGATCTCCCCCGGGACTAGCGGGGTACACAGATACGCAGTATTTT
V: TRBV7-9; size: few; D: TRBD2; J: TRBJ2-7; CDR3: CASSLGGGQSYEQYF; DNA: TGTGCCAGCAGCTTAGGCGGGGGGCAATCCTACGAGCAGTACTTC
V: TRBV15; size: -; D: -; J: TRBJ1-1; CDR3: CATSRDPRGTEAFF; DNA: TGTGCCACCAGCAGGGATCCCCGGGGCACTGAAGCTTTCTTT
V: TRBV20-1; size: few; D: -; J: TRBJ1-4; CDR3: CSAPPRGGEKLFF; DNA: TGCAGTGCTCCCCCCCGGGGCGGAGAAAAACTGTTTTTT
V: TRBV4-1; size: many; D: TRBD1; J: TRBJ1-6; CDR3: CASLGQGDNSPLHF; DNA: TGCGCCAGCCTGGGACAGGGAGATAATTCACCCCTCCACTTT
V: TRBV12-3/TRBV12-4; size: many; D: -; J: TRBJ2-4; CDR3: CASSHTVPPAKNIQYF; DNA: TGTGCCAGCAGCCATACAGTTCCACCGGCCAAAAACATTCAGTACTTC
V: TRBV3-1; size: few; D: TRBD2; J: TRBJ2-7; CDR3: CASSQFDRPGGYEQYF; DNA: TGTGCCAGCAGCCAATTCGATCGACCCGGGGGGTACGAGCAGTACTTC
V: TRBV4-1; size: few; D: TRBD1; J: TRBJ1-1; CDR3: CASSQGQGQGEAFF; DNA: TGCGCCAGCAGCCAAGGACAGGGTCAGGGTGAAGCTTTCTTT
V: TRBV7-2; size: few; D: -; J: TRBJ1-2; CDR3: CASSLANSLSGGLYGYTF; DNA: TGTGCCAGCAGCTTAGCAAACTCCCTCTCGGGAGGGCTCTATGGCTACACCTTC
V: TRBV7-8; size: -; D: -; J: TRBJ2-7; CDR3: CASSLANRDSYEQYF; DNA: TGTGCCAGCAGCTTAGCGAACAGGGACTCCTACGAGCAGTACTTC
V: TRBV7-2; size: few; D: TRBD2; J: TRBJ2-7; CDR3: CASSLGLAGVDSYEQYF; DNA: TGTGCCAGCAGCTTAGGGCTAGCGGGAGTGGATTCCTACGAGCAGTACTTC
V: TRBV30; size: few; D: -; J: TRBJ2-3; CDR3: CAWSVAVTDTQYF; DNA: TGTGCCTGGAGTGTAGCTGTTACAGATACGCAGTATTTT
V: TRBV7-2; size: many; D: -; J: TRBJ1-2; CDR3: CASSQGTYGYTF; DNA: TGTGCCAGCAGCCAGGGGACCTATGGCTACACCTTC
V: TRBV5-1; size: many; D: -; J: TRBJ2-2; CDR3: CASSLVGGIQRNTGELFF; DNA: TGCGCCAGCAGCTTGGTCGGCGGAATCCAAAGAAACACCGGGGAGCTGTTTTTT